The 20 T cell receptor beta chains given below trace back to one sample, sequenced in a study of cytomegalovirus exposure and HLA in healthy donors (dated by TCRdb to 2017 to 2019). Libraries were prepared through the immunoSEQ multiplex PCR assay. For the multiplex PCR, a mixture combining 60 forward primers for TCR Vbeta segments and 13 reverse primers for TCR Jbeta segments was used. In TCRdb, the immuneACCESS table is reduced to in-frame sequences with V and J assigned. These tables do not hold every clone; where another copy was compared, an unresolved V gene accounts for under half, and the others remain unexplained. The sample includes roughly 120,000 clones, with about 80% observed a single time. The ten largest account for about 2.5% of the sample. The sequenced sample was PBMCs. The receptors stem from a woman in her 40s in good health and CMV-seropositive.

This clone was counted a few times. This chain links TRBV5-6 with TRBJ2-3, with D possibly matching TRBD2 (5 bases). The V gene lost 0 bases and the J gene lost 2 bases, with 13 bases spanning the gap. The CDR3 totals 16 residues. CDR1 and CDR2 (germline): SGHDT, YYEEEE. CDR3 in DNA: TGTGCCAGCAGCTTGGAAGGGTCGGGATCCACAGATACGCAGTATTTT. Amino acids: CASSLEGSGSTDTQYF.

This chain uses TRBV4-1 with TRBJ1-5; D is unclear. Germline values: CDR1 MGHRA, CDR2 YSYEKL. The CDR3 length is 14 residues. Trimming stripped 0 bases from V and 10 bases from J, with 13 bases between. CDR3 coding DNA: TGCGCCAGCAGCCAAGATGCCCCCCGGGGACCCCAGCATTTT. Protein product: CASSQDAPRGPQHF.

The rearrangement links TRBV2 to TRBJ1-1, with TRBD1 as a possible D gene (6 bases). Germline CDR1 and CDR2: SNHLY and FYNNEI. There are 16 residues in the CDR3. The ends were cut back, 3 bases at V and 5 bases at J, with 19 bases in the middle. Here the CDR3 reads CASSDGGRGRGTEAFF. CDR3 in DNA: TGTGCCAGCAGTGATGGGGGCAGGGGAAGGGGTACTGAAGCTTTCTTT.

V gene TRBV2 combines with J gene TRBJ2-1; no reliable D call. This CDR3 region has 15 residues. V lost 3 bases, J lost 0 bases, and 9 bases lay in between. The germline V gene has CDR1 SNHLY and CDR2 FYNNEI. The CDR3 region is CASSETLGSYNEQFF. The CDR3, as DNA: TGTGCCAGCAGTGAGACACTTGGCTCCTACAATGAGCAGTTCTTC. Filled out from reference TRBV2 and TRBJ2-1, the complete variable domain reads EPEVTQTPSHQVTQMGQEVILRCVPISNHLYFYWYRQILGQKVEFLVSFYNNEISEKSEIFDDQFSVERPDGSNFTLKIRSTKLEDSAMYFCASSETLGSYNEQFFGPGTRLTVL.

The CDR3 here is CASSDGQISNQPQHF. The CDR3 nucleotides read TGTGCCAGCAGTGACGGACAGATTAGCAATCAGCCCCAGCATTTT. The chain has TRBV6-1 and TRBJ1-5, with D perhaps TRBD1 (6 bases). Trimming removed 3 bases at V and 0 bases at J, with 9 bases between. The CDR3 sequence is 15 residues long. The germline V gene encodes CDR1 MNHNS and CDR2 SASEGT.

The CDR3 DNA is TGTGCCAGCGGGGTGGGAGGGTACGAGCAGTACTTC. It yields the protein CASGVGGYEQYF. This chain joins TRBV6-5 and TRBJ2-7; 7 positions match TRBD2. This CDR3 comprises 12 residues. In germline, CDR1 is MNHEY, CDR2 SVGAGI. The J segment lost 4 bases and the V segment lost 8 bases, leaving 5 bases of the junction unmatched.

The chain couples TRBV5-8 to TRBJ1-2; 11 bases align to TRBD1. The ends lost 4 bases at V and 7 bases at J; junction bases unmatched: 6. This CDR3 spans 14 amino acids. The germline V gene encodes CDR1 SGHTS and CDR2 YDEGEE. The DNA for the CDR3 is TGTGCCAGCAGCCAGGACAGGGGGCCAAGTGGCTACACCTTC. It is translated as CASSQDRGPSGYTF.

V is TRBV11-2 and J is TRBJ1-1; no firm D call. This CDR3 is built from 14 residues. Trimming left V 0 bases short and J 4 bases short, with 9 bases between. Germline assignment: CDR1 SGHAT and CDR2 FQNNGV. CDR3 residues: CASSLDREVTEAFF. The CDR3, as DNA: TGTGCCAGCAGCTTAGATAGGGAGGTCACTGAAGCTTTCTTT. The entire variable domain, with the rest obtained from reference TRBV11-2 and TRBJ1-1, is as follows: EAGVAQSPRYKIIEKRQSVAFWCNPISGHATLYWYQQILGQGPKLLIQFQNNGVVDDSQLPKDRFSAERLKGVDSTLKIQPAKLEDSAVYLCASSLDREVTEAFFGQGTRLTVV.

The CDR3 sequence: CASSLSGTNNEQYF. CDR3 DNA sequence: TGTGCCAGCAGCTTATCCGGGACTAATAACGAGCAGTACTTC. The chain joins TRBV7-3 to TRBJ2-7; 7 positions agree with TRBD2. J gave up 5 bases and V 2 bases, and 6 bases lay outside the gene matches. The germline gives CDR1 SGHTA, CDR2 FQGTGA. The CDR3 spans 14 residues.

The chain is built from TRBV19 and TRBJ1-5; 9 positions match TRBD1. The germline V gene has CDR1 LNHDA and CDR2 SQIVND (reference sequence). V shed 4 bases and J 7 bases; nucleotides not matched to a gene: 5. CDR3 size: 14 residues. The DNA of the CDR3 is TGTGCCAGTAGTAACACAGGGGGCGAGCAGCCCCAGCATTTT. Translated: CASSNTGGEQPQHF.

This clone was counted a single time. V usage is TRBV7-2 and J usage is TRBJ2-1, with D maybe TRBD1 (7 bases). Germline assignment: CDR1 SGHTA and CDR2 FQGNSA. This CDR3 region has 15 residues. V lost 3 bases to trimming and J lost 4 bases, with 13 bases between them. CDR3 bases: TGTGCCAGCAGCTTTCAGGGGGGACAATACAATGAGCAGTTCTTC. The encoded protein is CASSFQGGQYNEQFF.

This clone has only a few counts. V usage is TRBV5-1 and J usage is TRBJ1-1; weak D call: TRBD1 (6 bases). The CDR3 totals 16 residues. Trimming left V 4 bases short and J 0 bases short, with 16 bases between. Germline CDR1 SGHRS, CDR2 YFSETQ. In DNA form, the CDR3 reads TGCGCCAGCAGCCCGGGGGGCGGGAGTATGAACACTGAAGCTTTCTTT. Its translation is CASSPGGGSMNTEAFF.

This chain links TRBV19 with TRBJ2-1, with TRBD2 as a possible D gene (5 bases). Germline V lookup: CDR1 LNHDA, CDR2 SQIVND (reference sequence). The CDR3 sequence is 11 residues long. Deletions cut 5 bases from V and 10 bases from J, with 9 bases between. CDR3 bases: TGTGCCAGTAGTTCGGGGTTCGAGCAGTTCTTC. This sequence encodes CASSSGFEQFF. Using reference TRBV19 and TRBJ2-1 for the parts outside the CDR3, the full variable domain is DGGITQSPKYLFRKEGQNVTLSCEQNLNHDAMYWYRQDPGQGLRLIYYSQIVNDFQKGDIAEGYSVSREKKESFPLTVTSAQKNPTAFYLCASSSGFEQFFGPGTRLTVL.

The chain employs TRBV15 and TRBJ1-4; D may be TRBD1 (6 bases). V dropped 0 bases and J dropped 7 bases, with 15 bases sitting between them. Germline loops: CDR1 LNHNV, CDR2 YYDKDF (reference sequence). This CDR3 contains 16 residues. CDR3 sequence reads: CATSRDVRGQSEKLFF. The CDR3 DNA reads as TGTGCCACCAGCAGAGATGTCCGAGGACAGTCTGAAAAACTGTTTTTT.

The rearrangement uses TRBV18 and TRBJ2-3; D perhaps matches TRBD2 (5 bases). The V end lost 0 bases, the J end lost 3 bases, and 13 bases lay between the germline ends. This CDR3 comprises 16 residues. Germline CDR1 and CDR2: KGHSH and LQKENI. CDR3 nucleotide sequence: TGTGCCAGCTCACCACCTTGGATCGGGAAAACAGATACGCAGTATTTT. Translated: CASSPPWIGKTDTQYF.

The chain joins TRBV4-2 to TRBJ2-7, with 7 positions matching TRBD2. The length of the CDR3 is 15 residues. Germline CDR1 is LGHNA and CDR2 is YNFKEQ. V trimming: 1 base; J trimming: 2 bases; junction bases outside the gene matches: 5. CDR3 in amino acids: CASSQGSGGAYEQYF. The CDR3 DNA reads TGTGCCAGCAGCCAAGGGTCGGGGGGAGCCTACGAGCAGTACTTC.

This clone turned up a few times. The chain recombines TRBV5-1 with TRBJ2-7; 9 bases fit TRBD1. There are 14 residues in the CDR3. Germline V gene lookup returns CDR1 SGHRS and CDR2 YFSETQ. Losses at the gene ends were 4 bases for V and 3 bases for J; bases not matched to a gene: 5. The CDR3 sequence: CASSTGTGIYEQYF. The CDR3 nucleotides are TGCGCCAGCAGCACCGGGACAGGGATCTACGAGCAGTACTTC. Together with reference TRBV5-1 and TRBJ2-7, the CDR3 gives the full variable domain: KAGVTQTPRYLIKTRGQQVTLSCSPISGHRSVSWYQQTPGQGLQFLFEYFSETQRNKGNFPGRFSGRQFSNSRSEMNVSTLELGDSALYLCASSTGTGIYEQYFGPGTRLTVT.

The chain links TRBV2 to TRBJ2-3, with 8 bases aligning to TRBD2. Germline trimming cut 8 bases from V and 4 bases from J; bases unmatched to any gene: 5. The CDR3 spans 13 residues. Germline V lookup: CDR1 SNHLY, CDR2 FYNNEI. Here the CDR3 DNA reads TGTGCCAGCCGGACTAGCCCACCAGATACGCAGTATTTT. Its protein is CASRTSPPDTQYF.

The chain has TRBV9 and TRBJ2-7, with D perhaps matching TRBD1 (6 bases). CDR3 length equals 17 residues. Germline V gene data show CDR1 as SGDLS and CDR2 as YYNGEE. V lost 0 bases, J lost 0 bases, and 16 bases lay in between. CDR3 in amino acids: CASSVDGGAGVSYEQYF. The CDR3 nucleotides are TGTGCCAGCAGCGTAGACGGTGGGGCAGGGGTCTCCTACGAGCAGTACTTC.

This clone was seen a handful of times. The genes are TRBV15 and TRBJ2-2; TRBD2 matches at 12 bases. The germline gives CDR1 LNHNV, CDR2 YYDKDF (reference sequence). V lost 1 base to trimming and J lost 4 bases; unmatched junction nucleotides: 4. CDR3 length: 17 residues. The CDR3 sequence: CATSRALAGGVTGELFF. The CDR3 nucleotides read TGTGCCACCAGCAGAGCCCTAGCGGGGGGGGTCACCGGGGAGCTGTTTTTT.